This is a list of T cell receptor beta chains from one sample in a study of blood T cell repertoires in COVID-19. The table came from immunoSEQ multiplex PCR; TCRdb's copy has only in-frame clones and leaves some out. The table has 55,000 to 80,000 clones, 82% seen once. Input material: peripheral blood. The receptors come from a human donor in a cohort sampled during active COVID-19. Each CDR3 is given with its conserved first and last residue. The order of the fields is D gene, clone size, V gene, J gene, CDR3 DNA, CDR3 protein. D genes are given only for firm matches. Some rows mark clone size as missing; the rest say once, few, many or name a class of expanded clone.

d_call: TRBD1
clone_size: .
v_call: TRBV6-5
j_call: TRBJ1-1
cdr3_nt: TGTGCCAGCAGTCTCGTTCCTACAGGGGGCACTGAAGCTTTCTTT
cdr3_aa: CASSLVPTGGTEAFF

d_call: .
clone_size: .
v_call: TRBV6-6
j_call: TRBJ2-2
cdr3_nt: TGTGCCAGCAGCATCGACAGATACACCGGGGAGCTGTTTTTT
cdr3_aa: CASSIDRYTGELFF

d_call: TRBD1
clone_size: .
v_call: TRBV5-6
j_call: TRBJ2-1
cdr3_nt: TGTGCCAGCAGCCCGAAAGGGGGCCGGGTCGGCGTCCACAATGAGCAGTTCTTC
cdr3_aa: CASSPKGGRVGVHNEQFF

d_call: TRBD1
clone_size: .
v_call: TRBV4-2
j_call: TRBJ1-3
cdr3_nt: TGTGCCAGCAGCCAAGGAGATCGGACAGGTGTTGACACCATATATTTT
cdr3_aa: CASSQGDRTGVDTIYF

d_call: .
clone_size: few
v_call: TRBV10-3
j_call: TRBJ2-7
cdr3_nt: TGTGCCATCAGTGGGGGGCCCAGGAGGACGTACGAGCAGTACTTC
cdr3_aa: CAISGGPRRTYEQYF

d_call: TRBD1
clone_size: .
v_call: TRBV6-5
j_call: TRBJ1-3
cdr3_nt: TGTGCCAGCAGTTACTCGCGGGGACAGGGTCGGAACACCATATATTTT
cdr3_aa: CASSYSRGQGRNTIYF

d_call: TRBD1
clone_size: .
v_call: TRBV7-9
j_call: TRBJ1-3
cdr3_nt: TGTGCCAGCAGCTTGGTCCGGGCAGGGGGCTTTTCTGGAAACACCATATATTTT
cdr3_aa: CASSLVRAGGFSGNTIYF

d_call: TRBD2
clone_size: once
v_call: TRBV4-1
j_call: TRBJ2-1
cdr3_nt: TGCGCCAGCAGCCAAGAAATAGCGGGGGGGCTTGACAATGAGCAGTTCTTC
cdr3_aa: CASSQEIAGGLDNEQFF

d_call: TRBD1
clone_size: .
v_call: TRBV7-7
j_call: TRBJ2-7
cdr3_nt: TGTGCCAGCAGCCAATCCAACGACAGGGGCGACGAGCAGTACTTC
cdr3_aa: CASSQSNDRGDEQYF

d_call: .
clone_size: .
v_call: TRBV5-1
j_call: TRBJ2-1
cdr3_nt: TGCGCCAGCAGCTTGGATCCGGGCCCCGGGAGTGGGTTTGAGCAGTTCTTC
cdr3_aa: CASSLDPGPGSGFEQFF

d_call: TRBD2
clone_size: once
v_call: TRBV2
j_call: TRBJ2-5
cdr3_nt: TGTGCCAGCAGGGCACCCGTCGGGACTAGCGGGGGGAACCGCGGGGAGACCCAGTACTTC
cdr3_aa: CASRAPVGTSGGNRGETQYF

d_call: TRBD1
clone_size: once
v_call: TRBV11-2
j_call: TRBJ2-1
cdr3_nt: TGTGCCAGCAGCTTAGGACAGGGGTGGAATGAGCAGTTCTTC
cdr3_aa: CASSLGQGWNEQFF

d_call: TRBD1
clone_size: .
v_call: TRBV14
j_call: TRBJ1-3
cdr3_nt: TGTGCCAGCAGCCACAGACAGGGGATATCTGGAAACACCATATATTTT
cdr3_aa: CASSHRQGISGNTIYF

d_call: .
clone_size: once
v_call: TRBV3-1/TRBV3-2
j_call: TRBJ1-5
cdr3_nt: TGTGCCAGCAGCCAAGACAGGGATCAGCCCCAGCATTTT
cdr3_aa: CASSQDRDQPQHF

d_call: .
clone_size: .
v_call: TRBV7-9
j_call: TRBJ1-1
cdr3_nt: TGTGCCAGCAGCTTAGTTGCCGGGAACCTAAACGAAGCTTTCTTT
cdr3_aa: CASSLVAGNLNEAFF

d_call: .
clone_size: few
v_call: TRBV7-9
j_call: TRBJ1-2
cdr3_nt: TGTGCCAGCAGCGCTACAGGGTACAGGGACTATGGCTACACCTTC
cdr3_aa: CASSATGYRDYGYTF

d_call: TRBD1
clone_size: .
v_call: TRBV5-1
j_call: TRBJ1-1
cdr3_nt: TGCGCCAGCAGCATGCGACAGGGGTTGAACACTGAAGCTTTCTTT
cdr3_aa: CASSMRQGLNTEAFF

d_call: .
clone_size: once
v_call: TRBV11-1
j_call: TRBJ2-1
cdr3_nt: TGTGCCAGCAGCTTAGGTTATAGCTACAATGAGCAGTTCTTC
cdr3_aa: CASSLGYSYNEQFF

d_call: .
clone_size: .
v_call: TRBV2
j_call: TRBJ1-1
cdr3_nt: TGTGCCAGCAGACCGACAGCCATGAACACTGAAGCTTTCTTT
cdr3_aa: CASRPTAMNTEAFF

d_call: TRBD1
clone_size: .
v_call: TRBV7-2
j_call: TRBJ2-7
cdr3_nt: TGTGCCAGCAGCTCCCGACCAGGACAGGGGAGGTACGAGCAGTACTTC
cdr3_aa: CASSSRPGQGRYEQYF

d_call: .
clone_size: .
v_call: TRBV5-6
j_call: TRBJ2-2
cdr3_nt: TGTGCCAGCAGCTTCAGGGACACCGGGGAGCTGTTTTTT
cdr3_aa: CASSFRDTGELFF

d_call: TRBD1
clone_size: .
v_call: TRBV7-9
j_call: TRBJ1-5
cdr3_nt: TGTGCCAGCAGCTTAAGGGGACAGGGTCTGGATCAGCCCCAGCATTTT
cdr3_aa: CASSLRGQGLDQPQHF

d_call: .
clone_size: .
v_call: TRBV11-3
j_call: TRBJ1-1
cdr3_nt: TGTGCCAGCAGCCCCAATTGGCGGGGGTTGAACACTGAAGCTTTCTTT
cdr3_aa: CASSPNWRGLNTEAFF

d_call: TRBD2
clone_size: .
v_call: TRBV5-1
j_call: TRBJ2-3
cdr3_nt: TGCGCCAGCAGCTTTCTGACCGTGGTAGCGGGGACGAGTGATACGCAGTATTTT
cdr3_aa: CASSFLTVVAGTSDTQYF

d_call: TRBD1
clone_size: .
v_call: TRBV27
j_call: TRBJ2-7
cdr3_nt: TGTGCCAGCAGTTTGATGACAGGGGGCAGGGGGCCCTACGAGCAGTACTTC
cdr3_aa: CASSLMTGGRGPYEQYF

d_call: .
clone_size: .
v_call: TRBV6-5
j_call: TRBJ1-3
cdr3_nt: TGTGCCACCCGATCATCGGGGGGAAACACCATATATTTT
cdr3_aa: CATRSSGGNTIYF

d_call: .
clone_size: .
v_call: TRBV7-2
j_call: TRBJ1-1
cdr3_nt: TGTGCCAGCAGCTTAACAGGGCTGAACACTGAAGCTTTCTTT
cdr3_aa: CASSLTGLNTEAFF

d_call: .
clone_size: .
v_call: TRBV7-9
j_call: TRBJ2-5
cdr3_nt: TGTGCCAGCAGCGTAAGGACAGAATCGGAGACCCAGTACTTC
cdr3_aa: CASSVRTESETQYF

d_call: .
clone_size: .
v_call: TRBV3-1/TRBV3-2
j_call: TRBJ2-3
cdr3_nt: TGTGCCAGCAGCCAAAACCCGGGCCACACGGGGGATACGCAGTATTTT
cdr3_aa: CASSQNPGHTGDTQYF

d_call: .
clone_size: .
v_call: TRBV6-5
j_call: TRBJ2-6
cdr3_nt: TGTGCCAGCAGACTTACTTCTGGGGCCAACGTCCTGACTTTC
cdr3_aa: CASRLTSGANVLTF

d_call: TRBD2
clone_size: .
v_call: TRBV2
j_call: TRBJ2-2
cdr3_nt: TGTGCCAGCAGTGCGTCTAGCGGGGGGGCGAACACCGGGGAGCTGTTTTTT
cdr3_aa: CASSASSGGANTGELFF

d_call: .
clone_size: once
v_call: TRBV13
j_call: TRBJ2-3
cdr3_nt: TGTGCCAGCAGCTTCGGAGATACGCAGTATTTT
cdr3_aa: CASSFGDTQYF

d_call: .
clone_size: few
v_call: TRBV14
j_call: TRBJ1-2
cdr3_nt: TGTGCCAGCAGCGAAGGACAGACTAACTATGGCTACACCTTC
cdr3_aa: CASSEGQTNYGYTF

d_call: .
clone_size: .
v_call: TRBV14
j_call: TRBJ1-1
cdr3_nt: TGTGCCAGCAGCCAAGCCTTGGGTGGAGGGGCTGAAGCTTTCTTT
cdr3_aa: CASSQALGGGAEAFF

d_call: .
clone_size: .
v_call: TRBV19
j_call: TRBJ1-5
cdr3_nt: TGTGCCAGTAGTAAGGTGGCTTGGACAAAAAATAATCAGCCCCAGCATTTT
cdr3_aa: CASSKVAWTKNNQPQHF